This T cell receptor beta chain was documented in a study of OX40 agonist ivuxolimab in advanced cancers. The protocol was immunoSEQ multiplex PCR, while the TCRdb copy is restricted to in-frame clones and leaves out a portion. The data show fewer than 40,000 clones, roughly 90% seen once. This TCR was recovered from an adult with an advanced solid tumor such as melanoma, head and neck, liver or kidney cancer. This sample comprised CD4+ or CD8+ T cells sorted from blood, obtained in a trial of the OX40 agonist ivuxolimab.

The CDR3: CASSLRGETINEKLFF. For the CDR3, the DNA is TGTGCCAGCAGCTTAAGGGGCGAGACAATTAATGAAAAACTGTTTTTT. The rearrangement uses TRBV7-2 and TRBJ1-4; D is perhaps TRBD1 (5 bases). The germline V gene has CDR1 SGHTA and CDR2 FQGNSA. Trimming cost V 2 bases and J 4 bases, with 14 bases left between them. CDR3 length equals 16 residues.